A single sample is the source of the 3 T cell receptor beta chains below, sequenced in a study of shared clonotypes between healthy human individuals. Naive CD8 cells lacked CD45RO and underwent positive selection for CCR7, leaving out terminally differentiated effector memory CD45RA+ cells. Measured with immunoSEQ multiplex PCR; TCRdb has only the in-frame clones, and not every one. The data hold almost 700,000 clones, with around 90% observed a single time. Specimen: naive CD8+ T cells sorted from blood. These receptors all stem from a young man in good health.

The chain is built from TRBV9 and TRBJ2-5; a weak D match, TRBD1 (6 bases). Germline V gene lookup returns CDR1 SGDLS and CDR2 YYNGEE. The CDR3 loop spans 15 amino acids. V was cut by 4 bases and J by 1 base, with 14 bases left in between. The CDR3 region is CASSTGTLAQETQYF. The CDR3 nucleotides are TGTGCCAGCAGCACCGGGACACTGGCCCAAGAGACCCAGTACTTC.

The V gene is TRBV2, the J gene TRBJ2-3; 8 bases fit TRBD1. The CDR3 covers 16 residues. V shed 2 bases and J 6 bases; nucleotides not matched to a gene: 10. The germline CDR1 and CDR2 sequences are SNHLY and FYNNEI. The CDR3 DNA reads TGTGCCAGCAGTGAAAGGTGGCCAGGGGGCGTGGATACGCAGTATTTT. This codes for CASSERWPGGVDTQYF.

CDR3 bases: TGTGCCAGCAGCGCCCGGACTAGCGGGAGGGTAGGCACCGGGGAGCTGTTTTTT. It specifies CASSARTSGRVGTGELFF. The rearrangement links TRBV7-9 to TRBJ2-2; the match to TRBD2 covers 15 bases. Germline loops: CDR1 SEHNR, CDR2 FQNEAQ (reference sequence). This CDR3 comprises 18 residues. Trimming took 5 bases from V and 4 from J; bases not matched to a gene: 8.